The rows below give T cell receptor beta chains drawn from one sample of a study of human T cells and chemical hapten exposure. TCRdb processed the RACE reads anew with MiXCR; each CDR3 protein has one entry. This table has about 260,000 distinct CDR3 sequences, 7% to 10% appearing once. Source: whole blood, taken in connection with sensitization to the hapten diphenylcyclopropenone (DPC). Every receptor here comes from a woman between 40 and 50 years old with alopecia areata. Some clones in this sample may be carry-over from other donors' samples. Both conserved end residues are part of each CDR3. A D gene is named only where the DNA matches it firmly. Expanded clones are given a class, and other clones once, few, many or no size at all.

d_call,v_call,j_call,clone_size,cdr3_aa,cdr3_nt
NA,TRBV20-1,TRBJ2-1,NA,CSAREFNNEQFF,TGCAGTGCTAGAGAATTTAACAATGAGCAGTTCTTC
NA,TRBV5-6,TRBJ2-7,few,CASSLYRGSYEQYF,TGTGCCAGCAGCTTGTACCGGGGCTCGTACGAGCAGTACTTC
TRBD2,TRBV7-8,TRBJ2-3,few,CASSLGSPASGDSDTQYF,TGTGCCAGCAGCTTAGGATCGCCGGCTAGCGGGGACTCAGATACGCAGTATTTT
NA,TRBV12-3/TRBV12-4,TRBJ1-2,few,CASSLGLGYTF,TGTGCCAGCAGCCTGGGACTCGGCTACACCTTC
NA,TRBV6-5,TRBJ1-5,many,CASTPTGMNQPQHF,TGTGCCAGCACTCCAACAGGGATGAATCAGCCCCAGCATTTT
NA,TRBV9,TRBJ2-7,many,CASSADIGPYEQYF,TGTGCCAGCAGCGCTGACATAGGACCATACGAGCAGTACTTC
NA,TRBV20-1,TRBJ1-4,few,CSASPQGGEKLFF,TGCAGTGCTAGCCCACAGGGAGGTGAAAAACTGTTTTTT
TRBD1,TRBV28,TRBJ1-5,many,CASSSPGQGRMSNQPQHF,TGTGCCAGCAGTTCGCCCGGACAGGGCCGAATGAGCAATCAGCCCCAGCATTTT
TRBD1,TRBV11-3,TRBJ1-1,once,CASSQRQGAEAFF,TGTGCCAGCAGCCAAAGACAGGGGGCTGAAGCTTTCTTT
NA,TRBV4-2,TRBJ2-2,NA,CASSQEPQYTGELFF,TGTGCCAGCAGCCAAGAGCCACAGTACACCGGGGAGCTGTTTTTT
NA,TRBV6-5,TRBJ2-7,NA,CASSYSNAPVFSEQYF,TGTGCCAGCAGTTACTCGAACGCCCCCGTTTTTTCCGAGCAGTACTTC
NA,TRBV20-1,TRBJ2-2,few,CSAGTNTGELFF,TGCAGTGCTGGAACGAACACCGGGGAGCTGTTTTTT
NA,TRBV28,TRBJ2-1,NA,CASSRFLGYNEQFF,TGTGCCAGCAGTAGATTTCTAGGGTACAATGAGCAGTTCTTC
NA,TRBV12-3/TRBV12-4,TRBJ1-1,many,CASSMTVLNTEAFF,TGTGCCAGCAGCATGACAGTGTTGAACACTGAAGCTTTCTTT
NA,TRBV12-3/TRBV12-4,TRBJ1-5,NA,CASRLGLEPQHF,TGTGCCAGCAGGTTAGGGTTGGAGCCCCAGCATTTT
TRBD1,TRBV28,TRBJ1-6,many,CASRGQGTPLHF,TGTGCCAGCAGGGGACAGGGGACCCCCCTCCACTTT
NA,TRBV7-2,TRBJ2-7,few,CASSPDRVQQYF,TGTGCCAGCAGCCCAGACCGAGTACAGCAGTACTTC